This T cell receptor beta chain was profiled in a study of identical twins (dated by TCRdb to between 2015 and 2016). Concerning the study at large: To test whether fetal clonotypes persist, the study used deep sequencing on TCR alpha and beta repertoires from monozygotic twins, unrelated adults of various ages, and cord blood. To rule out contamination, the twin experiments were replicated at different times with different library preparation protocols.

Library preparation was by 5' RACE. Sequencer: Illumina HiSeq 2000. Template switching added a universal primer binding site, and the final cDNA carried a unique molecular identifier that allowed TCR cDNA molecules to be counted accurately. Specific primers in the conserved constant-segment region were used to synthesize first-strand cDNA for TCR alpha and beta chains. To control for contamination, every cDNA library carried two barcodes: a SMART-Mk sample barcode plus Illumina barcodes. TruSeq adapter sequences along with Illumina sample barcodes were introduced in two successive PCR steps. The TCR alpha and beta cDNA libraries were sequenced on the Illumina HiSeq platform using custom primers. In the paper's pipeline: Raw reads were processed with MiGEC to extract unique molecular identifiers, and MiXCR was used to determine CDR3 positions. Recombination models were inferred per individual with the repgenHMM and IGoR tools using an EM algorithm. The analysis of shared clonotypes was done with the tcR package in R, with sharing normalized by the product of cloneset sizes. To study raw recombination free of thymic and clonal selection effects, out-of-frame nonproductive sequences were analyzed. TCRdb reworked the public reads: Q25 trimming with fastp, MiXCR clone assembly, productive beta chains retained. One record per CDR3 amino acid sequence lists the most common genes and DNA. TCRdb assigned the V and J calls; the authors' analysis was not used. This sample gives 520,000 or so distinct CDR3 sequences in total; roughly 21% of them show up just once. The ten top clones hold around 1% of the sample.

This clonotype came up a few times. Its antigen remains undetermined. No base quality information exists; no much larger clone differs at one position. The CDR1 and CDR2 encoded by the germline V gene (reference sequence) are LGHDT and YNNKEL. Compared with germline, V lacks 4 bases and J lacks 6 bases; bases without a gene match: 13. The CDR3 covers 16 residues, taking in both the cysteine and the phenylalanine. Just the 48-base CDR3 DNA is kept, in frame starting at base 1. Only healthy Caucasian donors were included. Three pairs of female monozygotic twins, all aged 18 to 29 years, made up the twin cohort. CD4+ and CD8+ T cell populations were isolated with positive isolation kits from Invitrogen. Study-wide conclusions, independent of this receptor: In monozygotic twins, recombination models systematically underestimated out-of-frame TCR alpha sharing, but the models matched the sharing seen between unrelated individuals. Because the same donors could not be followed over many years, conclusions were based on cross-sectional statistical analysis. Invariant T cells such as MAIT and iNKT could partly confound zero-insertion analyses, although diverse VJ usage argued against such confounding for most clonotypes. Abundant cord blood beta clonotypes had fewer insertions, young adult naive repertoires showed a similar but weaker trend, and memory repertoires showed no such trend. Out-of-frame TCR alpha sequences shared between twins showed an excess of low generation-probability sequences compared with coincidental sharing between unrelated individuals. In beta out-of-frame sequences, excess twin sharing was weaker, because having fewer shared sequences lowered the signal-to-noise ratio.

These data were also reused for a study on T cells expressing NK-cell markers. The second publication reports: Three sorted T-cell subsets (CD3+CD56+NKG2C+, CD3+CD56+NKG2C- and CD3+CD56-NKG2C+) from several donors had their TCR beta-chain repertoires profiled. Seven of the eight sequenced donors were HCMV-seropositive and one was HCMV-seronegative. In several experiments an anti-gammadeltaTCR antibody was added to restrict sorting to alphabetaTCR-expressing T cells. In roughly 6 donors, the dominant CD3+CD56+NKG2C+ clonotypes were found to rank among the top 10 CD8+ clonotypes and to make up about 1.0-7.5% of CD8+ T cells. Those dominant clonotypes were again the most abundant among CD3+CD56-NKG2C+ cells in a few donors, at about 25-65%. Whether the expanded NKG2C-expressing T cell clones were specific for HCMV antigens remained unclear. The eight sequenced donors were randomly selected healthy volunteers, three men and five women. To determine HCMV serostatus, a commercial ELISA kit was used to detect HCMV-specific IgG in serum. MIGEC was used to demultiplex reads and group the reads by UMI, and MiTCR was used to assemble and quantify clonotypes. To remove erroneous sequences, TCR cDNA sequences were retained only when supported by two or more reads. The tcR package was used for downstream repertoire analysis, and clonotypes were matched between fractions using CDR3 nucleotide sequence together with V segment. Antigen specificity was annotated against VDJdb with VDJmatch, allowing one amino acid substitution in CDR3.

The rearranged segments are TRBV3-1 and TRBJ2-3; the central 7 bases match TRBD2. Sequenced input: CD4+ T cells sorted from blood. The clonotype comes from a woman between 18 and 29 years old in good health. For the CDR3, the sequence is CASSRPLGGRPDTQYF. The nucleotide sequence reads as follows: TGTGCCAGCAGCCGCCCATTGGGGGGGAGACCTGATACGCAGTATTTT.